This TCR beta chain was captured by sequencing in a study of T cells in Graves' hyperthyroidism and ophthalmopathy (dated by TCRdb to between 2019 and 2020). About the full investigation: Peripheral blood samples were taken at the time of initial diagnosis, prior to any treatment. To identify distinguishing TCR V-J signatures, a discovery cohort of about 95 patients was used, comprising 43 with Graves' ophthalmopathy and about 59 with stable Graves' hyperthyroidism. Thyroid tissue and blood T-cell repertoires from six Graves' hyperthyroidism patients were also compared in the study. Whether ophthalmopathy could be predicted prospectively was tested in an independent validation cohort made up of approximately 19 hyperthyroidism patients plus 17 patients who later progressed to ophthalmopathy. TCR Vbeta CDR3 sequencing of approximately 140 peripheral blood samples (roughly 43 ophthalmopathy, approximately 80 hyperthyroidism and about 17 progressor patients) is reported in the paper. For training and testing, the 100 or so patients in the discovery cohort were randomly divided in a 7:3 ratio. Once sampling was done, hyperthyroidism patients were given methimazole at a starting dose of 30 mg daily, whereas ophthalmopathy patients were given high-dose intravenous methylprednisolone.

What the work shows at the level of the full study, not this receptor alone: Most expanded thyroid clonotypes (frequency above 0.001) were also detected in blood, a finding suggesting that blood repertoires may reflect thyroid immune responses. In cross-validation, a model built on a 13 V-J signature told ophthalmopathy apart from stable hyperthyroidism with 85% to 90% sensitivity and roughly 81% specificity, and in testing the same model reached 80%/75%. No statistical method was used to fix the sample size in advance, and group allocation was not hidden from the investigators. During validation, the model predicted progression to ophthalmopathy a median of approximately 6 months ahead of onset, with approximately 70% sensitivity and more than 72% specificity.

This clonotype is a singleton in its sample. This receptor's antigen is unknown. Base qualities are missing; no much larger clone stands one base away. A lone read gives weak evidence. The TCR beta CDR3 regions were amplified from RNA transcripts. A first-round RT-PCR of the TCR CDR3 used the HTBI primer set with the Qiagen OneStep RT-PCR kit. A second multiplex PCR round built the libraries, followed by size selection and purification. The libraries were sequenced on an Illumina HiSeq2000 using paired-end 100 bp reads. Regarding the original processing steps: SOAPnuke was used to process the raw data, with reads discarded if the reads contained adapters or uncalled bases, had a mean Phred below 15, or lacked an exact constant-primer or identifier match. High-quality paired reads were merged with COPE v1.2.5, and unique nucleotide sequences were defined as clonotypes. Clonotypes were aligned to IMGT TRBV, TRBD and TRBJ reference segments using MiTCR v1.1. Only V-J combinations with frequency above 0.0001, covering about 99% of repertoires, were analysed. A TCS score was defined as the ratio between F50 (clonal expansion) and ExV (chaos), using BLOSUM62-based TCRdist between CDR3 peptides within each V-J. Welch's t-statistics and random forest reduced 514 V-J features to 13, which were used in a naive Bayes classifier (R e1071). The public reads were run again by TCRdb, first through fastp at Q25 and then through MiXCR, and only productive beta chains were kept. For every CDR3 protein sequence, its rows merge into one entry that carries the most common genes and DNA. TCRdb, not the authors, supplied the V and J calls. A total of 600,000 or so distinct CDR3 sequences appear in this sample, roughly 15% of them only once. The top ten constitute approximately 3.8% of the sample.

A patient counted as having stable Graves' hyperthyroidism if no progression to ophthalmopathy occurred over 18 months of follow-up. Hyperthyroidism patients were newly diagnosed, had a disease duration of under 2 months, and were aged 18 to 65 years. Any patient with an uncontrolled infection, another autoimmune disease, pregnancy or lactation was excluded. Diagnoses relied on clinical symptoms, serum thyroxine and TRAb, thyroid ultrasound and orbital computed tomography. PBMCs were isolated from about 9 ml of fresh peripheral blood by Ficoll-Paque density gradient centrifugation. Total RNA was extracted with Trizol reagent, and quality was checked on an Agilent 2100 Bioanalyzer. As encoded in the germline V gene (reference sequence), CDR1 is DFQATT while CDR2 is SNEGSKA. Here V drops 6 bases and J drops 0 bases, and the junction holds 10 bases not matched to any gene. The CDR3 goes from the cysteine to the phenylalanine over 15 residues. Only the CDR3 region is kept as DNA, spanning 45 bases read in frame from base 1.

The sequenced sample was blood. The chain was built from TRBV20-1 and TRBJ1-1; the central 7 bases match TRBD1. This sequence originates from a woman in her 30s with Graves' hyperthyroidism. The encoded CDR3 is CSAHDRAGMNTEAFF. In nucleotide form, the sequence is TGCAGTGCACATGACAGGGCGGGAATGAACACTGAAGCTTTCTTT.